Presented here are 27 T cell receptor beta chains from one specimen sequenced in a study of shared T cell receptors in the human thymus. Here immunoSEQ multiplex PCR was the method, and the copy in TCRdb shows in-frame clones only, minus some. The sample has some 660,000 clones, about 89% seen once; the top ten hold roughly 0.0089%. The data were also submitted as part of a second study, on human thymus T cells.

The sequencing input was thymocytes. Source of these receptors: a boy in the first two years of life with a congenital heart defect.

V is TRBV29-1 and J is TRBJ2-1; TRBD2 matches 9 bases. In germline, CDR1 is SQVTM, CDR2 ANQGSEA. This CDR3 is 12 amino acids long. Trimming at V came to 5 bases and at J to 6 bases, leaving 2 bases not matched to a gene. CDR3 protein: CSVPSGINEQFF. As DNA, the CDR3 is TGCAGCGTTCCTAGCGGGATCAATGAGCAGTTCTTC.

V is TRBV7-6 and J is TRBJ2-4, with 7 bases matching TRBD2. V was clipped by 1 base and J by 1 base; unmatched bases: 1. Germline-derived CDR1 and CDR2 are SGHVS and FNYEAQ. The CDR3 spans 15 residues. The CDR3 nucleotides are TGTGCCAGCAGCTTAGACGGGAGGGCCAAAAACATTCAGTACTTC. Protein: CASSLDGRAKNIQYF.

The chain recombines TRBV19 with TRBJ1-1; D uncertain. Germline CDR1 and CDR2: LNHDA and SQIVND (reference sequence). This CDR3 is 13 amino acids long. The V and J ends lost 3 bases and 0 bases respectively, with 5 bases between them. The CDR3 DNA sequence: TGTGCCAGTAGTATCCAGATGAACACTGAAGCTTTCTTT. Translation gives CASSIQMNTEAFF.

A few counts support this clone. This chain uses TRBV5-4 with TRBJ2-1; 15 bases are shared with TRBD2. The CDR3 spans 16 residues. Germline CDR1 SGHNT, CDR2 YYREEE (reference sequence). Unmatched junction bases numbered 3, after V lost 1 base and J lost 7 bases. CDR3 loop: CASSLSGTSGRNEQFF. Here the CDR3 DNA reads TGTGCCAGCAGCTTGTCCGGGACTAGCGGGAGGAATGAGCAGTTCTTC.

J is TRBJ2-3 and V is TRBV14; D unresolved. The CDR3 extends over 11 amino acids. The V gene lost 8 bases and the J gene lost 5 bases, with 8 bases spanning the gap. Per the germline V gene, CDR1 is SGHDN and CDR2 is FVKESK. CDR3 nucleotide sequence: TGTGCCAGCGGCACAAGAGATACGCAGTATTTT. Its translation: CASGTRDTQYF.

The chain recombines TRBV9 with TRBJ1-2; possible D gene TRBD1, 5 bases. Trimming cost V 5 bases and J 7 bases, with 15 bases left between them. This CDR3 contains 13 residues. Looked up from germline, CDR1 is SGDLS and CDR2 is YYNGEE. The CDR3 region has the DNA TGTGCCAGCAGTGCCGCGGGGGTCCTTGGCTACACCTTC. It specifies CASSAAGVLGYTF. Drawing the rest from reference TRBV9 and TRBJ1-2, the complete variable domain is DSGVTQTPKHLITATGQRVTLRCSPRSGDLSVYWYQQSLDQGLQFLIQYYNGEERAKGNILERFSAQQFPDLHSELNLSSLELGDSALYFCASSAAGVLGYTFGSGTRLTVV.

J is TRBJ2-1 and V is TRBV5-4, with no clear D. Trimming removed 4 bases at V and 8 bases at J, with 13 bases between. Germline CDR1 and CDR2: SGHNT and YYREEE (reference sequence). The CDR3 covers 13 residues. The CDR3 sequence is CASSQPPGYEQFF. In nucleotides, the CDR3 is TGTGCCAGCAGCCAACCCCCAGGCTATGAGCAGTTCTTC. The full variable domain, with the rest looked up from reference TRBV5-4 and TRBJ2-1, is ETGVTQSPTHLIKTRGQQVTLRCSSQSGHNTVSWYQQALGQGPQFIFQYYREEENGRGNFPPRFSGLQFPNYSSELNVNALELDDSALYLCASSQPPGYEQFFGPGTRLTVL.

V is TRBV6-1 and J is TRBJ2-7, with 9 bases matching TRBD1. The trim removed 5 bases at V and 5 bases at J, leaving 1 base unmatched. CDR3 length: 12 residues. CDR1 MNHNS and CDR2 SASEGT come from the germline V gene. CDR3 DNA: TGTGCCAGCAGTAGGGACAGGGACGAGCAGTACTTC. Its translation is CASSRDRDEQYF.

The rearrangement links TRBV29-1 to TRBJ2-2, with 8 bases matching TRBD1. Unmatched junction bases numbered 8, after V lost 0 bases and J lost 2 bases. The V gene's germline CDR1 is SQVTM and CDR2 ANQGSEA. The CDR3 has 17 amino acids. The CDR3: CSVEELWDRPNTGELFF. CDR3 sequence (DNA): TGCAGCGTTGAAGAACTTTGGGACAGGCCTAACACCGGGGAGCTGTTTTTT.

The J gene is TRBJ1-2, the V gene TRBV28; the match to TRBD1 covers 7 bases. J gave up 2 bases and V 6 bases, and 9 bases lay outside the gene matches. CDR3 length: 15 residues. Germline CDR1 and CDR2: MDHEN and SYDVKM. CDR3 region: CASRARSRGNYGYTF. CDR3 DNA: TGTGCCAGCAGGGCCCGTTCCAGGGGGAACTATGGCTACACCTTC.

This clone was observed once. The J gene is TRBJ2-7, the V gene TRBV6-1, with a tentative D call TRBD1 (6 bases). CDR3 length: 12 amino acids. The V end lost 6 bases, the J end lost 6 bases, and 12 bases lay between the germline ends. Germline lookup yields CDR1 MNHNS and CDR2 SASEGT. The CDR3 spells CASRGDRPEQYF. In DNA, the CDR3 is TGTGCCAGCAGAGGAGACAGGCCCGAGCAGTACTTC.

The genes are TRBV6-5 and TRBJ2-5; weak D call: TRBD1 (6 bases). The J call is doubtful: the DNA matches TRBJ2-7 better. Germline assignment: CDR1 MNHEY and CDR2 SVGAGI. CDR3 size: 14 residues. CDR3 sequence (DNA): TGTGCCAGCAGTTTGGGGAAGGGGGACTACGAGCAGTACTTC. It specifies CASSLGKGDYEQYF.

The chain is built from TRBV2 and TRBJ1-5; 8 positions agree with TRBD1. V shed 0 bases and J 7 bases; nucleotides not matched to a gene: 17. The CDR3 sequence is 19 residues long. Per germline, CDR1 SNHLY and CDR2 FYNNEI. CDR3 nucleotide sequence: TGTGCCAGCAGTGAAGCGACGAGTGAGGGAGGACAGGGAGGGCAGCCCCAGCATTTT. It encodes CASSEATSEGGQGGQPQHF.

The V call is TRBV10-2, the J call TRBJ2-5; the match to TRBD2 covers 8 bases. V was clipped by 4 bases and J by 4 bases; unmatched bases: 14. The CDR3 runs 17 residues. Germline V lookup: CDR1 WSHSY, CDR2 SAAADI. This chain's CDR3 is CASSARFWERESETQYF. CDR3 coding DNA: TGCGCCAGCAGTGCCCGCTTTTGGGAGCGGGAGTCAGAGACCCAGTACTTC.

In its sample, this clone was seen a few times. The chain links TRBV28 to TRBJ1-3, with 7 bases aligning to TRBD1. CDR3 size: 17 residues. Trimming cost V 7 bases and J 0 bases; bases outside gene matches: 12. The germline V gene encodes CDR1 MDHEN and CDR2 SYDVKM. The CDR3 loop is CASTKSKGASSGNTIYF. CDR3 sequence (DNA): TGTGCCAGCACCAAATCGAAGGGGGCAAGCTCTGGAAACACCATATATTTT.

The V gene is TRBV5-1, the J gene TRBJ1-5; the match to TRBD1 covers 11 bases. The junction had 16 bases not matched to a gene; V was cut back by 4 bases and J by 4 bases. The CDR3 runs to 19 residues. The germline V gene has CDR1 SGHRS and CDR2 YFSETQ. The CDR3 region is CASSQRRGQGVWGNQPQHF. As DNA, the CDR3 is TGCGCCAGCAGCCAGCGACGGGGACAGGGGGTATGGGGAAATCAGCCCCAGCATTTT.

V is TRBV19 and J is TRBJ2-1, with 8 nucleotides matching TRBD2. The CDR3 is 18 residues long. CDR1 is LNHDA and CDR2 is SQIVND in the germline V gene (reference sequence). The ends lost 5 bases at V and 0 bases at J; junction bases unmatched: 12. The CDR3 nucleotides are TGTGCCAGTAGTTTGACTAGACTAGCGCGTAGCTCCTACAATGAGCAGTTCTTC. Encoded protein: CASSLTRLARSSYNEQFF.

The chain has TRBV28 and TRBJ2-5, with 9 nucleotides matching TRBD1. Germline CDR1 and CDR2: MDHEN and SYDVKM. V dropped 10 bases and J dropped 5; count of bases not matched to a gene: 2. This CDR3 has 11 residues. The CDR3 DNA is TGTGCCAACAGGGGGCGCGAGACCCAGTACTTC. This encodes CANRGRETQYF.

This chain uses TRBV5-4 with TRBJ2-5, with TRBD2 identical over 9 bases. Unmatched junction bases numbered 9, after V lost 4 bases and J lost 5 bases. The germline V gene has CDR1 SGHNT and CDR2 YYREEE (reference sequence). The CDR3 has 15 amino acids. CDR3 loop: CASSPRRGGRETQYF. CDR3 coding DNA: TGTGCCAGCAGCCCCCGGCGGGGGGGCCGGGAGACCCAGTACTTC.

The chain has TRBV15 and TRBJ2-3; TRBD1 is a possible D gene (5 bases). There are 16 residues in the CDR3. V lost 1 base and J 2 bases, leaving 13 bases between the germline ends. The V gene's germline CDR1 is LNHNV and CDR2 YYDKDF (reference sequence). CDR3 DNA: TGTGCCACCAGCAGAGTAGTCACAGGCGACACAGATACGCAGTATTTT. This codes for CATSRVVTGDTDTQYF.

The CDR3: CASIVGHHYGYTF. The CDR3 DNA sequence: TGTGCCAGCATTGTTGGACACCACTATGGCTACACCTTC. The rearrangement joins TRBV2 to TRBJ1-2; TRBD1 is a possible D gene (5 bases). This CDR3 spans 13 amino acids. V lost 7 bases and J 3 bases, leaving 12 bases between the germline ends. CDR1 is SNHLY, CDR2 FYNNEI, per germline.

The table lists this clone with a count of one. This chain's CDR3 is CASSSDARTSGVSYEQYF. The CDR3, as DNA: TGTGCCAGCAGCTCAGACGCTAGGACTAGCGGGGTTAGCTACGAGCAGTACTTC. The chain links TRBV7-8 to TRBJ2-7; 12 nucleotides line up with TRBD2. Germline trimming cut 4 bases from V and 3 bases from J; bases unmatched to any gene: 13. The CDR3 is 18 amino acids. Germline V gene sequence: CDR1 SGHVS, CDR2 FQNEAQ.

This chain connects TRBV19 to TRBJ2-1, with TRBD1 matching 10 bases. Losses at the gene ends were 1 base for V and 8 bases for J; bases not matched to a gene: 5. This CDR3 is 15 amino acids long. Germline V gene lookup returns CDR1 LNHDA and CDR2 SQIVND (reference sequence). The CDR3: CASSIVGQGRYEQFF. CDR3 coding DNA: TGTGCCAGTAGTATAGTGGGACAGGGGCGCTATGAGCAGTTCTTC.

The rearrangement joins TRBV7-6 to TRBJ2-3, with 7 bases that match TRBD2. This CDR3 is built from 16 residues. J gave up 1 base and V 5 bases, and 9 bases lay outside the gene matches. Germline CDR1 reads SGHVS; CDR2 reads FNYEAQ. CDR3 protein: CASSAAGNAGTDTQYF. In nucleotides, the CDR3 is TGTGCCAGCAGCGCAGCGGGAAATGCTGGCACAGATACGCAGTATTTT. Looking up the rest from reference TRBV7-6 and TRBJ2-3 gives the full variable domain: GAGVSQSPRYKVTKRGQDVALRCDPISGHVSLYWYRQALGQGPEFLTYFNYEAQQDKSGLPNDRFSAERPEGSISTLTIQRTEQRDSAMYRCASSAAGNAGTDTQYFGPGTRLTVL.

The chain carries TRBV15 and TRBJ1-5, with D unclear. V gave up 5 bases and J gave up 5 bases, with 7 bases separating them. The germline gives CDR1 LNHNV, CDR2 YYDKDF (reference sequence). The CDR3 consists of 12 residues. The CDR3: CATSCPHQPQHF. CDR3 sequence (DNA): TGTGCCACCAGCTGTCCTCATCAGCCCCAGCATTTT.

The count of this clone is one. This rearrangement joins TRBV27 to TRBJ1-1; 8 nucleotides align to TRBD1. Looked up from germline, CDR1 is MNHEY and CDR2 is SMNVEV (reference sequence). This CDR3 has 13 amino acids. V trimming: 5 bases; J trimming: 11 bases; junction bases outside the gene matches: 10. The CDR3 sequence: CASSPTGALTAFF. The CDR3 DNA is TGTGCCAGCAGTCCGACAGGGGCGCTAACTGCTTTCTTT.

This clone was seen just once. The CDR3 DNA reads as TGTGCCATCAGGGGGCATTTCAACAATGAGCAGTTCTTC. It yields the protein CAIRGHFNNEQFF. The chain couples TRBV28 to TRBJ2-1, with 8 bases lining up with TRBD1. This CDR3 comprises 13 residues. Per the germline V gene, CDR1 is MDHEN and CDR2 is SYDVKM. V was pared by 10 bases and J by 5 bases, with 7 bases of the junction left unmatched.